This T cell receptor beta chain appears in the sequencing data of a study of PD-1 blockade in classical Hodgkin lymphoma. Regarding the study as a whole: Baseline diversity was lower in partial responders and progressors than complete responders.

Every patient relapsed after autologous stem cell transplantation, and brentuximab vedotin exposure varied. Per the germline V gene, CDR1 is MDHEN and CDR2 is SYDVKM. V was pared by 3 bases and J by 2 bases, with 5 bases of the junction left unmatched. The CDR3 sequence is 15 residues long. Method: immunoSEQ multiplex PCR; TCRdb's copy keeps in-frame clones and lacks some. The sample holds approximately 100,000 clones; approximately 92% are singletons and the top ten take 2.8%. For this clone: Its antigen is not identified.

The sample consisted of peripheral blood mononuclear cells (PBMCs), taken at baseline. The clonotype comes from a human donor with classical Hodgkin lymphoma. This sequence joins TRBV28 and TRBJ2-7; TRBD2 matches 9 bases. The CDR3 loop is CASSFFLAGAYEQYF. The CDR3 DNA sequence: TGTGCCAGCAGTTTTTTTTTAGCGGGAGCCTACGAGCAGTACTTC.